A selection of T cell receptor beta chains follows, all from one sample in a study of blood T cells in healthy people across ages. MiXCR was run by TCRdb on the 5' RACE reads, yielding one entry per CDR3 protein. The sample has hundreds of thousands of distinct CDR3 sequences, about 53% seen once. The specimen was blood. The receptor set was obtained from a man older than 75 in good health. Both conserved end residues are part of each CDR3. The order of the fields is D gene, clone size, J gene, V gene, CDR3 DNA, CDR3 protein. The D gene is left open where the match is weak. For some rows the clone size is stated as once, few or many, or as a class when expanded; others skip it.

D: TRBD2
size: NA
J: TRBJ2-1
V: TRBV29-1
DNA: TGCAGCGCCTGGTCGGCTAGCGGGAGTAAGTGGGGCGATGAGCAGTTCTTC
CDR3: CSAWSASGSKWGDEQFF

D: NA
size: NA
J: TRBJ2-5
V: TRBV6-5
DNA: TGTGCCAGCACTTCGGGAGAGGCTTCCCAAGAGACCCAGTACTTC
CDR3: CASTSGEASQETQYF

D: NA
size: once
J: TRBJ2-5
V: TRBV6-7
DNA: TGTGCCGGGCGGTACGGGGAGTACTTC
CDR3: CAGRYGEYF

D: TRBD2
size: NA
J: TRBJ2-1
V: TRBV3-1
DNA: TGTGCCAGCAGCCAATCAGGACTAGTGGGGTACAATGAGCAGTTCTTC
CDR3: CASSQSGLVGYNEQFF

D: TRBD2
size: NA
J: TRBJ2-1
V: TRBV27
DNA: TGTGCCAGCAGTCTAATACCAGGACTAGCGGTTACGAGCTCCTACAATGAGCAGTTCTTC
CDR3: CASSLIPGLAVTSSYNEQFF

D: TRBD2
size: NA
J: TRBJ2-3
V: TRBV18
DNA: TGTGCCAGCTCACCCCGTGGACTAGTTTCAATCCAGGGTACGCAGTATTTT
CDR3: CASSPRGLVSIQGTQYF

D: NA
size: once
J: TRBJ2-1
V: TRBV5-6
DNA: TGTGCCAGCAGCTTGGCCAATCCACGGGGAGATGAGCAGTTCTTC
CDR3: CASSLANPRGDEQFF

D: TRBD2
size: NA
J: TRBJ2-7
V: TRBV3-1
DNA: TGTGCCAGCAGCCAAGGACTAGCGCTACACAATGAGCAGTACTTC
CDR3: CASSQGLALHNEQYF

D: TRBD1
size: NA
J: TRBJ1-2
V: TRBV11-2
DNA: TGTGCCAGCAGGAAACCGGGACAGGGGGCAAGTGGCTACACCTTC
CDR3: CASRKPGQGASGYTF

D: NA
size: NA
J: TRBJ2-5
V: TRBV4-1
DNA: TGCGCCAGCAGCCAAGAGGCCGGGGGACAGTACTTC
CDR3: CASSQEAGGQYF

D: NA
size: NA
J: TRBJ1-1
V: TRBV29-1
DNA: TGCAGCGTTGAGGAGGGTGGCTCTGAAGCTTTCTTT
CDR3: CSVEEGGSEAFF

D: NA
size: few
J: TRBJ1-1
V: TRBV11-1
DNA: TGTGCCAGCAGCGTAGCTGGAACCCACACTGAAGCTTTCTTT
CDR3: CASSVAGTHTEAFF

D: TRBD1
size: NA
J: TRBJ2-2
V: TRBV2
DNA: TGTGCCAGCAGTGGACAGGGCGCCACCGGGGAGCTGTTTTTT
CDR3: CASSGQGATGELFF

D: NA
size: NA
J: TRBJ1-2
V: TRBV28
DNA: TGTGCCAGCAGTCCACTGGCCCTTAACTATGGCTACACCTTC
CDR3: CASSPLALNYGYTF

D: NA
size: NA
J: TRBJ2-1
V: TRBV20-1
DNA: TGCAGTGCCAGGACCGGCCTAGGTGTGGGGCAGTTCTTC
CDR3: CSARTGLGVGQFF